The clone carrying this T cell receptor beta chain was counted at least ten times. Its target is not known. This specimen comes from a study of CD8 T cells in ankylosing spondylitis. Study results and limitations: There were earlier reports of some motif variants in reactive arthritis synovial fluid and blood. The clones that were linked to disease were reported to be significantly enriched in matched synovial fluid samples from ankylosing spondylitis patients.

Using its own MiXCR run on the 5' RACE reads, TCRdb lists one record per CDR3 protein. Counted here are 300,000 to 350,000 distinct CDR3 sequences, 9.5% to 13% occurring once; the ten biggest clones make up roughly 9.2%. Deletions cut 5 bases from V and 6 bases from J, with 18 bases between. In germline, CDR1 is DFQATT, CDR2 SNEGSKA (reference sequence). The CDR3 consists of 14 residues. The specimen sequenced was blood, either unsorted or a sorted T cell fraction (not recorded which). This TCR came from a female donor with ankylosing spondylitis or in good health (not recorded which). V usage is TRBV20-1 and J usage is TRBJ2-3; perhaps TRBD2 as D (6 bases). The CDR3 loop is CSASPLGGGDTQYF. For the CDR3, the DNA is TGCAGTGCTTCACCCCTCGGCGGAGGGGATACGCAGTATTTT.